This T cell receptor beta chain was sequenced for a study of blood T cells in healthy people across ages. The study's findings and limits: Naive T cell percentage by flow cytometry tracked strongly with beta diversity.

Sample-barcoded 5' priming and a J-beta primer mix drove a second PCR of about 6 to 12 cycles. Every cDNA was tagged by a template-switch adaptor with 12 random nucleotides. TCRdb reanalysed the 5' RACE reads using MiXCR and keeps one entry per CDR3 protein. The sample has approximately 690,000 distinct CDR3 sequences, about 53% seen once. Regarding this clonotype: Its antigen is undetermined.

The V end lost 2 bases, the J end lost 6 bases, and 15 bases lay between the germline ends. CDR1 and CDR2 (germline): SGDLS, YYNGEE. CDR3 length: 15 amino acids. The sample was blood. This clonotype was sampled from a man in his sixties in good health. The genes are TRBV9 and TRBJ2-4; the D is unclear. CDR3 sequence: CASSVAGYLTNIQYF. The CDR3 DNA reads TGTGCCAGCAGCGTGGCAGGATACCTTACAAACATTCAGTACTTC. The full variable domain, rest sourced from reference TRBV9 and TRBJ2-4, is DSGVTQTPKHLITATGQRVTLRCSPRSGDLSVYWYQQSLDQGLQFLIQYYNGEERAKGNILERFSAQQFPDLHSELNLSSLELGDSALYFCASSVAGYLTNIQYFGAGTRLSVL.